The 2 T cell receptor beta chains below were found in one sample sequenced in a study of regulatory T cells in long-lasting Graves disease. In building TCR beta libraries, iRepertoire HTBI primers were used together with Arm-PCR of CDR3 regions. Via MiXCR, TCRdb re-called the multiplex PCR reads, giving one row per CDR3 protein. The table lists 530,000 or so distinct CDR3 sequences, approximately 15% of them singletons, with roughly 10% in the top ten. Indicated time point: newly diagnosed GD, antithyroid drugs for less than 3 months. PBMCs were the source of the RNA used for TCR sequencing. These data are also associated with another study on T cells in Graves' hyperthyroidism and ophthalmopathy.

The input for sequencing was peripheral blood mononuclear cells (PBMCs), taken at new diagnosis, from a patient treated with antithyroid drugs. The receptors come from a man aged 25-45 years with Graves disease.

The chain has TRBV13 and TRBJ2-5; 14 nucleotides align to TRBD2. Germline lookup yields CDR1 PRHDT and CDR2 FYEKMQ (reference sequence). CDR3 length: 17 residues. The ends lost 1 base at V and 4 bases at J; junction bases unmatched: 5. DNA for the CDR3: TGTGCCAGCAGCTTAGAAGGGACTAGCGGGAGTCGAGAGACCCAGTACTTC. Translating gives CASSLEGTSGSRETQYF.

This clonotype was counted ten times or more. The J gene is TRBJ2-2, the V gene TRBV29-1, with D uncertain. Trimming cost V 1 base and J 1 base, with 1 base left between them. Per germline, CDR1 SQVTM and CDR2 ANQGSEA. This CDR3 is built from 12 residues. In nucleotides, the CDR3 is TGCAGCGTTGAAGTGAACACCGGGGAGCTGTTTTTT. Protein: CSVEVNTGELFF.